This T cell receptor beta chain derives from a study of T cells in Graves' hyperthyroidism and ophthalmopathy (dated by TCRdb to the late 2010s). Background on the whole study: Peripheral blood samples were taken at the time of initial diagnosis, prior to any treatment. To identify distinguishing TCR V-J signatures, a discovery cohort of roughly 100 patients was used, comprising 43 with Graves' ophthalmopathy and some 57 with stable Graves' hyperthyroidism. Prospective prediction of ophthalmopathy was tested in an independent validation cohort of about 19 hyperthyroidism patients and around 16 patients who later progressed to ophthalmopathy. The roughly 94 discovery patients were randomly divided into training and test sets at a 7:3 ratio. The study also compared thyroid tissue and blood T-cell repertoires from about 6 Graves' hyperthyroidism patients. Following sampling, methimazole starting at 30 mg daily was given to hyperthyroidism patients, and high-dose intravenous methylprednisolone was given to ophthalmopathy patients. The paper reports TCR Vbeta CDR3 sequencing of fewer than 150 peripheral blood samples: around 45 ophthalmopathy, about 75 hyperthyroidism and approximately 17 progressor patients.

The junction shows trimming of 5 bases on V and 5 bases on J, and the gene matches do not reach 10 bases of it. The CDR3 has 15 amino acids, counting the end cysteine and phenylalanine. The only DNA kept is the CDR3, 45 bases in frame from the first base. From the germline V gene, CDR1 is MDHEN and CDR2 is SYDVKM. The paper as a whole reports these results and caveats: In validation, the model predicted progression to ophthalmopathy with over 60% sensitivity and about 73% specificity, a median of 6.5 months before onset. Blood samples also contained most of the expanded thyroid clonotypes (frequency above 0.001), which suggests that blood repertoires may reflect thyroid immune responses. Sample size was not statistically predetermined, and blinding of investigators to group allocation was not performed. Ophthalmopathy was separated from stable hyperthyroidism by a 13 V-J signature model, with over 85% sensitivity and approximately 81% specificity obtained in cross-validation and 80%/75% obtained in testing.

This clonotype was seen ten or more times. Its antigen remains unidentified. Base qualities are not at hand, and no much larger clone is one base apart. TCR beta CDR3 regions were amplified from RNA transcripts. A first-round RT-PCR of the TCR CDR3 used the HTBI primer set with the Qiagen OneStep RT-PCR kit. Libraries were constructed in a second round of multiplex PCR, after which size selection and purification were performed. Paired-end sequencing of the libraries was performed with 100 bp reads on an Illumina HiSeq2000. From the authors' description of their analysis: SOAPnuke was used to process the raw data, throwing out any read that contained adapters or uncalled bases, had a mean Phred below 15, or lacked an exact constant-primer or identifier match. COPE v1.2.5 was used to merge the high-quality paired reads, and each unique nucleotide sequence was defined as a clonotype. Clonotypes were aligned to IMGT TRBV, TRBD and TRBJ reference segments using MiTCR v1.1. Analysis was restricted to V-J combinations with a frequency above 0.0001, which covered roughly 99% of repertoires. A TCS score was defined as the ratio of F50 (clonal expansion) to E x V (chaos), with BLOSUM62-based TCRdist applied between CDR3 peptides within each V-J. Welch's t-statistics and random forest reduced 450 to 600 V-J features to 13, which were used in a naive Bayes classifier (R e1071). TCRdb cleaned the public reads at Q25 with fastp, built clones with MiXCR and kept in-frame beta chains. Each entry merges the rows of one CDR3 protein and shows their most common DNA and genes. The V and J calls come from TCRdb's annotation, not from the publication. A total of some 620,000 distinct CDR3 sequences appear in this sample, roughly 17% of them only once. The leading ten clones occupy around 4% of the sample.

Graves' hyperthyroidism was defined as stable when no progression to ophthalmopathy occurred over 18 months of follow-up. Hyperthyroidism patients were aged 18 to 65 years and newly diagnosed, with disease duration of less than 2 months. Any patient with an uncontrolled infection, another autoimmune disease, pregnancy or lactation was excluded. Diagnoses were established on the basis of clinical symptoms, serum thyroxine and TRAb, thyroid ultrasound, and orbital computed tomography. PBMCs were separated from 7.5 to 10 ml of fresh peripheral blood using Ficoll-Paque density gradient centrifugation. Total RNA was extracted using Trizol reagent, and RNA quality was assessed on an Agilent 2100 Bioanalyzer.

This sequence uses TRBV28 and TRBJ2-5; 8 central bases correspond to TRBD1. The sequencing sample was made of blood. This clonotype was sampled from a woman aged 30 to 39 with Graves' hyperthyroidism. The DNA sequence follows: TGTGCCAGCAGTACCCCCGGGACAGGCGGGGAGACCCAGTACTTC. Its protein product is CASSTPGTGGETQYF.